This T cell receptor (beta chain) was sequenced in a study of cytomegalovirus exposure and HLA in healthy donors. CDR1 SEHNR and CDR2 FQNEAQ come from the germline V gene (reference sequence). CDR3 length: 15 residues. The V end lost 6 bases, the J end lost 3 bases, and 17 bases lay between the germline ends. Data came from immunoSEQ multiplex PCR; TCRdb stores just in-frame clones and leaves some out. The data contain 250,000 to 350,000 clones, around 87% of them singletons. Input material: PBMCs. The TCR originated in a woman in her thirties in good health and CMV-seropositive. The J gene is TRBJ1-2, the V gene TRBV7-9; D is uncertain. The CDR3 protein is CASSSWESFDYGYTF. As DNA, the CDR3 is TGTGCCAGCAGTTCGTGGGAGAGCTTCGACTATGGCTACACCTTC. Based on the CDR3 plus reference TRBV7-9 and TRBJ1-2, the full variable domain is DTGVSQNPRHKITKRGQNVTFRCDPISEHNRLYWYRQTLGQGPEFLTYFQNEAQLEKSRLLSDRFSAERPKGSFSTLEIQRTEQGDSAMYLCASSSWESFDYGYTFGSGTRLTVV.